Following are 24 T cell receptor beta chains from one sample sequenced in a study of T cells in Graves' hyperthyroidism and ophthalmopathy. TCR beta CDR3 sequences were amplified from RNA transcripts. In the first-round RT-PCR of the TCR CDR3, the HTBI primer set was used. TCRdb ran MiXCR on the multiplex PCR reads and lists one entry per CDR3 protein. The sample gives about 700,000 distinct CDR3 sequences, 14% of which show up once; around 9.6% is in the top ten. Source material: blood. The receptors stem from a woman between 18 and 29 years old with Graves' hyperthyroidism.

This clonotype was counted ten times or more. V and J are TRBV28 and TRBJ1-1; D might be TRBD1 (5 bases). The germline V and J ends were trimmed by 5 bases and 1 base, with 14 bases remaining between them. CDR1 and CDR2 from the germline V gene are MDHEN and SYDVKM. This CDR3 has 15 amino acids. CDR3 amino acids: CASSTQGRQNTEAFF. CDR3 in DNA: TGTGCCAGCAGTACCCAGGGTCGCCAGAACACTGAAGCTTTCTTT.

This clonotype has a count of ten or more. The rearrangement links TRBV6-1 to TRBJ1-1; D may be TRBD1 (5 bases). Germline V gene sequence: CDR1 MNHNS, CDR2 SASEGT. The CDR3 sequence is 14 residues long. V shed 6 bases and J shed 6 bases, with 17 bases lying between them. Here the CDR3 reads CASRLFGASPEAFF. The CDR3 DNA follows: TGTGCCAGCAGGCTTTTCGGGGCGTCCCCTGAAGCTTTCTTT.

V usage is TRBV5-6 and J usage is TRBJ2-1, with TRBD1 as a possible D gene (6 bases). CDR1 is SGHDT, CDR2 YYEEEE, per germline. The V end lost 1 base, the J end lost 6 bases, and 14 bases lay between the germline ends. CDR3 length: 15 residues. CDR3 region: CASSLRGGDFNEQFF. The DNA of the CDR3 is TGTGCCAGCAGCTTGCGAGGGGGAGATTTCAATGAGCAGTTCTTC.

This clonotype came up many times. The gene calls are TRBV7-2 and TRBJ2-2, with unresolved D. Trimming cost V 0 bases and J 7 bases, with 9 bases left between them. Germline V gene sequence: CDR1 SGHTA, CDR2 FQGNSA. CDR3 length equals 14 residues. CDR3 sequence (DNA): TGTGCCAGCAGCTTAGCAGGATGGAACGGGGAGCTGTTTTTT. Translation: CASSLAGWNGELFF.

The CDR3 sequence is CASNYRGSPLHF. The CDR3 region has the DNA TGTGCCAGCAACTACAGGGGTTCACCCCTCCACTTT. This sequence joins TRBV6-1 and TRBJ1-6; 7 positions agree with TRBD1. V was pared by 7 bases and J by 9 bases, with 3 bases of the junction left unmatched. Germline V gene sequence: CDR1 MNHNS, CDR2 SASEGT. CDR3 length: 12 amino acids.

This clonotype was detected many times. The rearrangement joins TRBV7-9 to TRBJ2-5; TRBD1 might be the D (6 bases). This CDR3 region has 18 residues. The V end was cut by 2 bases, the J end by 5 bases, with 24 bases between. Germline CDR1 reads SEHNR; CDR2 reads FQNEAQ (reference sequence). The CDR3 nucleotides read TGTGCCAGCAGCTTAAGACTTATCGGGGCCAGGGGCAACGAGACCCAGTACTTC. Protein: CASSLRLIGARGNETQYF.

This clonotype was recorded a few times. CDR3 sequence (DNA): TGTGCCAGCAGGTTACAGGGTACAGATACGCAGTATTTT. This encodes CASRLQGTDTQYF. The chain carries TRBV7-2 and TRBJ2-3; D is perhaps TRBD1 (6 bases). There are 13 residues in the CDR3. The germline V and J ends were trimmed by 6 bases and 3 bases, with 10 bases remaining between them. Germline lookup yields CDR1 SGHTA and CDR2 FQGNSA. Using reference TRBV7-2 and TRBJ2-3 for the parts outside the CDR3, the full variable domain is GAGVSQSPSNKVTEKGKDVELRCDPISGHTALYWYRQSLGQGLEFLIYFQGNSAPDKSGLPSDRFSAERTGGSVSTLTIQRTQQEDSAVYLCASRLQGTDTQYFGPGTRLTVL.

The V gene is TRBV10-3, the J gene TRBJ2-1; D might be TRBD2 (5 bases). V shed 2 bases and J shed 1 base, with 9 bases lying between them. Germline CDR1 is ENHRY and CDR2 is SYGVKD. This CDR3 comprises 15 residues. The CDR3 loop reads CAISEETGSYNEQFF. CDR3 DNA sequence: TGTGCCATCAGTGAGGAGACGGGATCCTACAATGAGCAGTTCTTC.

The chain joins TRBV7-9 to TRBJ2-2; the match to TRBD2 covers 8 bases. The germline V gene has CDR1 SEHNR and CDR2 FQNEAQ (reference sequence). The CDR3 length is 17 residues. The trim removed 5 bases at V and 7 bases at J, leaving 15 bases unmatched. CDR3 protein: CASSPSGTSISLGELFF. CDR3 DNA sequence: TGTGCCAGCAGCCCCTCCGGGACTAGTATCTCTCTCGGGGAGCTGTTTTTT.

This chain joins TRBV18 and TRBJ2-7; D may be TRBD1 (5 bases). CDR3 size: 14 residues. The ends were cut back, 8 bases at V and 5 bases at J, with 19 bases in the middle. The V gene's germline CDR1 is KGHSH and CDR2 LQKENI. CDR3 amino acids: CASRIPSRTNEQYF. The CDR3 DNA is TGTGCCAGCAGAATCCCGTCCAGGACAAACGAGCAGTACTTC.

The CDR3 region is CASSLAQRTGVHNEQFF. The CDR3, as DNA: TGTGCCAGCAGCTTAGCGCAAAGGACGGGGGTACACAATGAGCAGTTCTTC. This chain uses TRBV7-8 with TRBJ2-1; TRBD2 is a possible D gene (6 bases). The CDR3 runs to 17 residues. CDR1 and CDR2 from the germline V gene are SGHVS and FQNEAQ. Trimming took 0 bases from V and 5 from J, leaving 17 bases between them.

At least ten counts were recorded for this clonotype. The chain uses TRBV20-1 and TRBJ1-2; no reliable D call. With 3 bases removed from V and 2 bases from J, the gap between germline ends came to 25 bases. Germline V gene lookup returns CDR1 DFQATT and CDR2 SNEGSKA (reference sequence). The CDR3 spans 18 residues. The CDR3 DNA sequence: TGCAGTGCTAGTTCTATTCTCCTGGACTGGAGTCCGAACTATGGCTACACCTTC. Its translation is CSASSILLDWSPNYGYTF.

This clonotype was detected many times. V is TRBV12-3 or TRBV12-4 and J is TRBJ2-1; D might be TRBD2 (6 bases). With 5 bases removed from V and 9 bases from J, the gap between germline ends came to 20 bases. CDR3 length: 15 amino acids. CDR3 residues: CASSPAGTGDFEQFF. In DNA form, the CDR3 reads TGTGCCAGCAGTCCAGCGGGCACTGGGGATTTTGAGCAGTTCTTC.

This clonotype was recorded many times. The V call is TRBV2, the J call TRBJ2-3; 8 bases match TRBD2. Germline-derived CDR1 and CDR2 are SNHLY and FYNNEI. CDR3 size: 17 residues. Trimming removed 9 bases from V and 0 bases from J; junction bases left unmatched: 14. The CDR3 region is CARKLADPTSSTDTQYF. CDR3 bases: TGTGCCAGGAAACTAGCGGATCCAACCTCTAGCACAGATACGCAGTATTTT.

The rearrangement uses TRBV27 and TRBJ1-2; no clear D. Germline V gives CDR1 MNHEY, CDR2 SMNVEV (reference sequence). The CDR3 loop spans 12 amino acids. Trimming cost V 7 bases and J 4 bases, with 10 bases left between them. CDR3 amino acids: CASKDPGYGYTF. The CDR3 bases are TGTGCCAGCAAAGACCCGGGCTATGGCTACACCTTC.

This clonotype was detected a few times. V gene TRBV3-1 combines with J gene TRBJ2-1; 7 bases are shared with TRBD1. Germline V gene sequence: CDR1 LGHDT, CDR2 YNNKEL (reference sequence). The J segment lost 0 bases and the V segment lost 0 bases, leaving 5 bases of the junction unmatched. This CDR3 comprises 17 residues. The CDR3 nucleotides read TGTGCCAGCAGCCAAGAAGGGGGCCTATTCTCCTACAATGAGCAGTTCTTC. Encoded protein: CASSQEGGLFSYNEQFF.

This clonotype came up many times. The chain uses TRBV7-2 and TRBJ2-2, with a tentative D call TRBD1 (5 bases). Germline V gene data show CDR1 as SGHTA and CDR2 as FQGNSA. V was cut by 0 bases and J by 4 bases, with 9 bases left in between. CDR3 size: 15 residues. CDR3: CASSLAGERTGELFF. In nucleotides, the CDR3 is TGTGCCAGCAGCTTAGCAGGGGAACGCACCGGGGAGCTGTTTTTT.

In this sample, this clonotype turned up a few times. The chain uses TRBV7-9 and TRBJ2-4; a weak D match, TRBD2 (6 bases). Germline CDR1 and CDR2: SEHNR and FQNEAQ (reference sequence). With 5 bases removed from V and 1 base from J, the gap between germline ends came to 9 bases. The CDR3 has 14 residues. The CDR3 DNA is TGTGCCAGCAGCGCCGGAGGGGCCAAAAACATTCAGTACTTC. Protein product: CASSAGGAKNIQYF.

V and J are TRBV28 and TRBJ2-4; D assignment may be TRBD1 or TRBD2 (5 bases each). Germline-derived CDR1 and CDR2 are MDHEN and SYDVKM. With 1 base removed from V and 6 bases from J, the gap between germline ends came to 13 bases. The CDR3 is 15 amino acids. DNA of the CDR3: TGTGCCAGCAGTTTATTAGCAGCTGGGGGAAACATTCAGTACTTC. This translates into CASSLLAAGGNIQYF.

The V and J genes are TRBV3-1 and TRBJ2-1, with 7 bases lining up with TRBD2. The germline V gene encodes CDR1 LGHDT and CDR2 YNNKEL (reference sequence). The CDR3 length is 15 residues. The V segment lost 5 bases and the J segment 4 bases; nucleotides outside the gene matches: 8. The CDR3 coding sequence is TGTGCCAGCAGCTGGAAGCGGGGATTTTACAATGAGCAGTTCTTC. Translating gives CASSWKRGFYNEQFF.

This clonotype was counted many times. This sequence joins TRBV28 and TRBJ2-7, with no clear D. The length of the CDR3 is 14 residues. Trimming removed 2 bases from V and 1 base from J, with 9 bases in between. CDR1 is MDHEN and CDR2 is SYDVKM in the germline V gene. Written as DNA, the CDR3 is TGTGCCAGCAGTTTAAGGTCCAGTTCCTACGAGCAGTACTTC. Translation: CASSLRSSSYEQYF. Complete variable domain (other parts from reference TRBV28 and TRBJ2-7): DVKVTQSSRYLVKRTGEKVFLECVQDMDHENMFWYRQDPGLGLRLIYFSYDVKMKEKGDIPEGYSVSREKKERFSLILESASTNQTSMYLCASSLRSSSYEQYFGPGTRLTVT.

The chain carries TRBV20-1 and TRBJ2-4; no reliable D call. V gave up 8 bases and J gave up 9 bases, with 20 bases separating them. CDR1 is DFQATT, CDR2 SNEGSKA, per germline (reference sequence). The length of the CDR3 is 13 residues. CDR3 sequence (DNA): TGCAGTCCCAACACTCCAGGATGGAGCATTCAGTACTTC. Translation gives CSPNTPGWSIQYF.

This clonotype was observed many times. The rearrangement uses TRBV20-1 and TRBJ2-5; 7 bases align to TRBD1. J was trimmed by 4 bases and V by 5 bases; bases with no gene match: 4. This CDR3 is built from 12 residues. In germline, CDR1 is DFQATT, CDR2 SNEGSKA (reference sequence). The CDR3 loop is CSAPDRAETQYF. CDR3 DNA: TGCAGTGCTCCAGACAGGGCAGAGACCCAGTACTTC.

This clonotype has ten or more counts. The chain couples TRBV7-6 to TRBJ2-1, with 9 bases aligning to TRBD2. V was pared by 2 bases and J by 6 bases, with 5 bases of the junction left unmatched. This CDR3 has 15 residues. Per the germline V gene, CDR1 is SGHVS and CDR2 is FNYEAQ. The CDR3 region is CASSLISGRSNEQFF. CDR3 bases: TGTGCCAGCAGCTTAATAAGCGGGAGGAGCAATGAGCAGTTCTTC.